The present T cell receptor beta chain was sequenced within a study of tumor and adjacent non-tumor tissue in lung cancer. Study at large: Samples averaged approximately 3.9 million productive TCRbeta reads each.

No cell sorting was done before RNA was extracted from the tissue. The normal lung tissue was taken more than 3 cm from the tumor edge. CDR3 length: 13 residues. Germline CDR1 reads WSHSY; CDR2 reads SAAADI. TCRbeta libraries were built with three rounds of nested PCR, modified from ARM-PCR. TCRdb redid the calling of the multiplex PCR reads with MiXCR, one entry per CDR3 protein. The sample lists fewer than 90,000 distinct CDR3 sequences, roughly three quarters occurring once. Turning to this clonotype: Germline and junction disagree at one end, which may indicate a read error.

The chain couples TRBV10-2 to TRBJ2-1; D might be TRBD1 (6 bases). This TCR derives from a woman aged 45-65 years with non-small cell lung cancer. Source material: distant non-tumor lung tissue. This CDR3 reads CTSSRTAYNEQFF. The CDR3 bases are TGCACCAGCAGCCGGACAGCCTATAATGAGCAGTTCTTC.